This entry describes one TCR beta chain. Its antigen is still unknown. This entry belongs to a study of T-cell memory formation after mild COVID-19. Whole-study results and caveats: Pre-infection memory carried some responding clones, suggesting that cross-reactive memory joined. Clones which contracted sat mainly in CM and EM if CD4+, and in EMRA if CD8+. Clones that shrank (day 15 to 85) were balanced CD4/CD8, whereas later expanders leaned CD4+.

CDR1 is SNHLY and CDR2 is FYNNEI in the germline V gene. Trimming pared 4 bases from V and 6 bases from J, leaving 26 bases between. The CDR3 contains 18 residues. TCRdb re-derived calls from the 5' RACE reads in MiXCR, one entry per CDR3 protein. The profile covers under 300,000 distinct CDR3 sequences, with about a sixth appearing a single time and about 3.5% taken by the ten largest. Sequences were obtained from PBMCs or a T cell subset sorted from them (not recorded which). The sequence derives from a man aged 18 to 35 who had mild COVID-19 (a few samples of this study predate the infection). Cell type and time point are not known. The V and J genes are TRBV2 and TRBJ2-3; D is perhaps TRBD1 (7 bases). CDR3 DNA sequence: TGTGCCAGCAGTGCCCGGTGGGGCAGGGGGGATTTGTTCGATACGCAGTATTTT. Its translation is CASSARWGRGDLFDTQYF.